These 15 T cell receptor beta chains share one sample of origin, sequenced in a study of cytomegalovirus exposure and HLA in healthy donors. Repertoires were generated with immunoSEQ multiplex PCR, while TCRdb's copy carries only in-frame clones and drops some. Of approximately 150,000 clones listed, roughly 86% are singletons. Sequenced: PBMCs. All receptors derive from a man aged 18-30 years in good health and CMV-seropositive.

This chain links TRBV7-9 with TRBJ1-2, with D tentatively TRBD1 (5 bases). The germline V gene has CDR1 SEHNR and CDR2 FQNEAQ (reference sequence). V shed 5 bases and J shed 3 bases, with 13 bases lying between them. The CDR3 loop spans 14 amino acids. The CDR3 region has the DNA TGTGCCAGCAGCCGACAGAACCTATACTATGGCTACACCTTC. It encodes CASSRQNLYYGYTF.

CDR3 DNA: TGTGCCAGTGGGACAGGGTATTACGAGCAGTACTTC. Translating gives CASGTGYYEQYF. This chain joins TRBV28 and TRBJ2-7; the match to TRBD1 covers 9 bases. Trimming removed 9 bases from V and 4 bases from J; junction bases left unmatched: 4. CDR1 and CDR2 from the germline V gene are MDHEN and SYDVKM. This CDR3 is 12 amino acids long.

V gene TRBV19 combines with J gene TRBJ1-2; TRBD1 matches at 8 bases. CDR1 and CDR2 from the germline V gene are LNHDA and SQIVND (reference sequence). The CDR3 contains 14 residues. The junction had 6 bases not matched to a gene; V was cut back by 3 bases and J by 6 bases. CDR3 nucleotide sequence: TGTGCCAGTAGTATCTCGACAGGGGTGCATGGCTACACCTTC. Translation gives CASSISTGVHGYTF.

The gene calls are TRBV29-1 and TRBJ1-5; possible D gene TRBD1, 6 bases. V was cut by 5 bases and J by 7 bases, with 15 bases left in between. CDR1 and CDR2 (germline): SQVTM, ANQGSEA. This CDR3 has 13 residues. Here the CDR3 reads CSVSQGLEQPQHF. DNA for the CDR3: TGCAGCGTTTCACAGGGATTAGAACAGCCCCAGCATTTT.

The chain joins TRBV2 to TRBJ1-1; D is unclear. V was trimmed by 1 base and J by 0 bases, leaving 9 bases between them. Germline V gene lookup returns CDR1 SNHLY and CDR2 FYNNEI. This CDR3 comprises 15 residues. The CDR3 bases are TGTGCCAGCAGTGAAGGCCCGGTTATGAACACTGAAGCTTTCTTT. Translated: CASSEGPVMNTEAFF.

The CDR3, as DNA: TGCGCCAGCAGCCAAGTCGACCTTAGGGGAACCTACGAGCAGTACTTC. Protein product: CASSQVDLRGTYEQYF. This chain links TRBV4-1 with TRBJ2-7; maybe TRBD1 (5 bases). The CDR3 is 16 amino acids. Germline lookup yields CDR1 MGHRA and CDR2 YSYEKL. V dropped 1 base and J dropped 2 bases, with 15 bases sitting between them.

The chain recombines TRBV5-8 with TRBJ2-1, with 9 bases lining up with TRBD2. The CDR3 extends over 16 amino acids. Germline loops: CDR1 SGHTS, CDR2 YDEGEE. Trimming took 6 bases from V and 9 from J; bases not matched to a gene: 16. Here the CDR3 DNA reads TGTGCCAGCAAGAGGGGGCTAGCGGGATCCGCTGGTGAGCAGTTCTTC. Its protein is CASKRGLAGSAGEQFF.

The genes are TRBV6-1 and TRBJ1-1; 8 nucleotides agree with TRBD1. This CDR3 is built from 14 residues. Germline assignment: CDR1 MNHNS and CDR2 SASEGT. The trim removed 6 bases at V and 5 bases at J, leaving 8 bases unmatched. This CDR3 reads CASSDRGGRTEAFF. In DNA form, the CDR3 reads TGTGCCAGCAGCGACAGGGGTGGTCGGACTGAAGCTTTCTTT.

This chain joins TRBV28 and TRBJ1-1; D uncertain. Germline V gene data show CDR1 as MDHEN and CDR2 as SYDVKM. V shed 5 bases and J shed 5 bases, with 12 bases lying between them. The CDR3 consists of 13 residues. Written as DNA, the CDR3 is TGTGCCAGCAGTCCATCCCCGACAACTGAAGCTTTCTTT. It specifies CASSPSPTTEAFF.

CDR3 in DNA: TGTGCCAGCGAGAGCGGGAGCCTCTACGAGCAGTACTTC. Its protein product is CASESGSLYEQYF. This rearrangement joins TRBV25-1 to TRBJ2-7; TRBD2 aligns across 8 bases. V was pared by 8 bases and J by 3 bases, with 6 bases of the junction left unmatched. The CDR3 length is 13 residues. CDR1 and CDR2 from the germline V gene are MGHDK and SYGVNS.

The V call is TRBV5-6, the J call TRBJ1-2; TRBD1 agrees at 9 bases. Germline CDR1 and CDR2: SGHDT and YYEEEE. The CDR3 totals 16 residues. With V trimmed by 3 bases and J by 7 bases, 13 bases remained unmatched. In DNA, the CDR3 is TGTGCCAGCAGCTATGGGACAGGGCCGTTGATCGGTGGCTACACCTTC. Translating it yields CASSYGTGPLIGGYTF.

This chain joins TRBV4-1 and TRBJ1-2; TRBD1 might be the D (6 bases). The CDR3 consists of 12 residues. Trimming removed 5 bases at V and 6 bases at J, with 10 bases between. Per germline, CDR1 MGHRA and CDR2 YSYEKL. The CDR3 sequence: CASSDRQDGYTF. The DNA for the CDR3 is TGCGCCAGCAGCGACCGACAGGATGGCTACACCTTC.

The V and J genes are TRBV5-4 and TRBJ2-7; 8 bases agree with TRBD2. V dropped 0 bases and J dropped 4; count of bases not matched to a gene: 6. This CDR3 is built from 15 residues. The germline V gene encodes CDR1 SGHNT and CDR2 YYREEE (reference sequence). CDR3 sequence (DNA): TGTGCCAGCAGCTTGGCTGCTAGCGGGCAATACGAGCAGTACTTC. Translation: CASSLAASGQYEQYF. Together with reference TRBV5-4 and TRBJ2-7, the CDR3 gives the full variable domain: ETGVTQSPTHLIKTRGQQVTLRCSSQSGHNTVSWYQQALGQGPQFIFQYYREEENGRGNFPPRFSGLQFPNYSSELNVNALELDDSALYLCASSLAASGQYEQYFGPGTRLTVT.

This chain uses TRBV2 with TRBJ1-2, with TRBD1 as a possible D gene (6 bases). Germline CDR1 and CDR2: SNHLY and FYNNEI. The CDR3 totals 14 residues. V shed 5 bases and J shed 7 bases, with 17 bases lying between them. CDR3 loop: CASSWDTLASGYTF. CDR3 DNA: TGTGCCAGCAGTTGGGACACCCTCGCTAGTGGCTACACCTTC.

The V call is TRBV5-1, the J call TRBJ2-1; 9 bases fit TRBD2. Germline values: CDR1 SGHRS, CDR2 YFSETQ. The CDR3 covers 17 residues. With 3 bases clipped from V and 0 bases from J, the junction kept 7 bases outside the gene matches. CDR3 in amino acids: CASSSPGGGGSYNEQFF. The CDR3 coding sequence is TGCGCCAGCAGCTCCCCTGGCGGGGGGGGCTCCTACAATGAGCAGTTCTTC.